This T cell receptor beta chain was found in a study of cytomegalovirus exposure and HLA in healthy donors. Broader study findings: Some public TCRs appeared in many individuals, while most sequences were rare. Upon later analysis, HLA-associated TCR beta chains proved more clonally expanded than other, equally common chains. Because they were indistinguishable, some V segments, including TRBV6-2 and TRBV6-3, were excluded.

60 Vbeta and 13 Jbeta primers were used in PCR. Sequenced by immunoSEQ multiplex PCR; TCRdb stores in-frame clones only, minus some. The sample yields about 160,000 clones, about 85% seen once. This clone was recorded only once. Its antigen is currently unknown. Germline assignment: CDR1 SGHAT and CDR2 FQNNGV. The CDR3 has 19 residues. V was trimmed by 1 base and J by 0 bases, leaving 21 bases between them. Sequencing input: PBMCs. The V call is TRBV11-2, the J call TRBJ1-2; D call uncertain. The clonotype originates from a man between 18 and 35 years old in good health and CMV-seropositive. The DNA for the CDR3 is TGTGCCAGCAGCTTAGTACCAGTTCCGGGTCTCGGGTCTAACTATGGCTACACCTTC. It encodes CASSLVPVPGLGSNYGYTF.